This TCR beta chain appears in the sequencing data of a study of blood T cell repertoires in COVID-19. Study as a whole: COVID-19 samples from acute and convalescent phases originated in the United States, Italy and Spain. T cells, B-cell-depleted T cells, or PBMCs provided the cDNA or gDNA that served as material.

The V and J ends lost 9 bases and 1 base respectively, with 16 bases between them. CDR3 length: 14 amino acids. In germline, CDR1 is SGHNT, CDR2 YYREEE (reference sequence). Seattle participants joined during active infection and were tracked over time. Generated by immunoSEQ multiplex PCR, the TCRdb table keeps only in-frame clones and is missing some. The table lists a few hundred thousand clones, around 87% of them singletons. The sample consisted of peripheral blood. The TCR comes from a woman aged 25 to 39 with COVID-19, enrolled during active disease. The V and J genes are TRBV5-4 and TRBJ2-5; no firm D call. CDR3 amino acids: CATQEYGLQETQYF. CDR3 sequence (DNA): TGTGCCACCCAAGAGTATGGTCTCCAAGAGACCCAGTACTTC.